This entry lists 20 T cell receptor beta chains sequenced from one sample in a study of blood T cell repertoires in COVID-19. Produced via immunoSEQ multiplex PCR; TCRdb's table is partial and in-frame only. This table has approximately 130,000 clones, roughly 85% appearing once. The sequencing input was peripheral blood. Source of these receptors: a human donor in a cohort sampled during active COVID-19.

The chain carries TRBV12-3 or TRBV12-4 and TRBJ1-1; D might be TRBD1 (6 bases). V shed 1 base and J shed 6 bases, with 9 bases lying between them. The length of the CDR3 is 13 residues. The CDR3 sequence is CASSLGRGSEAFF. CDR3 bases: TGTGCCAGCAGTTTAGGCAGGGGATCTGAAGCTTTCTTT.

The chain joins TRBV7-2 to TRBJ2-7; 7 nucleotides match TRBD2. Trimming took 5 bases from V and 3 from J; bases not matched to a gene: 13. CDR3 length: 16 residues. CDR1 is SGHTA, CDR2 FQGNSA, per germline. The CDR3 here is CASSRKPGTTVYEQYF. The CDR3 coding sequence is TGTGCCAGCAGCAGAAAACCCGGGACTACGGTCTACGAGCAGTACTTC.

The chain has TRBV6-4 and TRBJ1-2, with D possibly TRBD1 on 5 matching bases. Germline CDR1 and CDR2: MRHNA and SNTAGT. This CDR3 has 13 residues. Trimming removed 3 bases at V and 2 bases at J, with 7 bases between. The DNA of the CDR3 is TGTGCCAGCAGTGAGGGGGGGAACTATGGCTACACCTTC. It is translated as CASSEGGNYGYTF.

V is TRBV7-9 and J is TRBJ2-1; 8 bases line up with TRBD2. The trim removed 5 bases at V and 6 bases at J, leaving 12 bases unmatched. CDR1 is SEHNR, CDR2 FQNEAQ, per germline (reference sequence). The CDR3 contains 16 residues. CDR3 sequence: CASSPPGAGGTNEQFF. The CDR3 region has the DNA TGTGCCAGCAGCCCCCCAGGGGCGGGGGGAACCAATGAGCAGTTCTTC. Based on the CDR3 plus reference TRBV7-9 and TRBJ2-1, the full variable domain is DTGVSQNPRHKITKRGQNVTFRCDPISEHNRLYWYRQTLGQGPEFLTYFQNEAQLEKSRLLSDRFSAERPKGSFSTLEIQRTEQGDSAMYLCASSPPGAGGTNEQFFGPGTRLTVL.

DNA of the CDR3: TGTGCCATCAGGGGGGCGCAGAACAATGAGCAGTTCTTC. Translation: CAIRGAQNNEQFF. J is TRBJ2-1 and V is TRBV10-3, with a tentative D call TRBD1 (6 bases). The germline V and J ends were trimmed by 6 bases and 5 bases, with 11 bases remaining between them. Germline-derived CDR1 and CDR2 are ENHRY and SYGVKD. This CDR3 spans 13 amino acids.

The genes are TRBV5-8 and TRBJ2-5, with 7 bases fitting TRBD2. This CDR3 contains 16 residues. The trim removed 4 bases at V and 5 bases at J, leaving 14 bases unmatched. Germline assignment: CDR1 SGHTS and CDR2 YDEGEE. The CDR3 sequence: CASSLGSSGTQETQYF. The CDR3, as DNA: TGTGCCAGCAGCCTGGGTTCTAGCGGAACCCAGGAGACCCAGTACTTC.

This chain uses TRBV12-5 with TRBJ1-2; 8 nucleotides agree with TRBD1. CDR1 and CDR2 (germline): LGHNT, FRNRAP. The CDR3 loop spans 17 amino acids. The V gene end was trimmed by 2 bases and the J gene end by 8 bases; junction bases not matched to a gene: 16. The CDR3 region has the DNA TGTGCTAGTGGTTTGTTAAGTGGCGGGCAGGGGGCGCGCGGCTACACCTTC. Translating it yields CASGLLSGGQGARGYTF.

This clone was seen at least ten times. The rearrangement links TRBV4-3 to TRBJ1-5, with D unclear. The CDR3 has 13 residues. Trimming left V 1 base short and J 9 bases short, with 10 bases between. The germline CDR1 and CDR2 sequences are LGHNA and YSLEER. The CDR3 DNA reads TGCGCCAGCAGCCAAGGGGTTTCTAGGCCCCAGCATTTT. It translates to CASSQGVSRPQHF.

This chain joins TRBV18 and TRBJ2-3; tentatively, D is TRBD2 (5 bases). CDR3 size: 14 residues. V lost 4 bases and J 2 bases, leaving 10 bases between the germline ends. Looked up from germline, CDR1 is KGHSH and CDR2 is LQKENI. The chain's CDR3 is CASSREGLTDTQYF. The CDR3 region has the DNA TGTGCCAGCTCACGAGAGGGCCTCACAGATACGCAGTATTTT.

A few counts support this clone. The V call is TRBV6-5, the J call TRBJ1-2; D is perhaps TRBD1 (5 bases). Trimming stripped 7 bases from V and 8 bases from J, with 14 bases between. Per germline, CDR1 MNHEY and CDR2 SVGAGI. The CDR3 is made up of 12 amino acids. Written as DNA, the CDR3 is TGTGCCAGCAAGGGCAGGGTGTTGGGCTACACCTTC. Residues: CASKGRVLGYTF.

The table lists this clone with a count of one. The V gene is TRBV5-1, the J gene TRBJ1-1; 8 positions match TRBD1. The CDR3 spans 16 residues. The V segment lost 4 bases and the J segment 2 bases; nucleotides outside the gene matches: 10. Germline loops: CDR1 SGHRS, CDR2 YFSETQ. This CDR3 is CASSPQGAVGNTEAFF. CDR3 DNA: TGCGCCAGCAGCCCTCAGGGGGCCGTCGGTAACACTGAAGCTTTCTTT.

V usage is TRBV9 and J usage is TRBJ2-5; D unresolved. This CDR3 comprises 14 residues. Trimming stripped 0 bases from V and 0 bases from J, with 6 bases between. The germline CDR1 and CDR2 sequences are SGDLS and YYNGEE. CDR3 bases: TGTGCCAGCAGCGTAGCAAGCGACCAAGAGACCCAGTACTTC. Translation gives CASSVASDQETQYF.

The DNA of the CDR3 is TGCGCCAGCAGCCAAGATTCCGGAGGAAAAGGCAATGAGCAGTTCTTC. This translates into CASSQDSGGKGNEQFF. The chain couples TRBV4-1 to TRBJ2-1; D might be TRBD2 (5 bases). Germline values: CDR1 MGHRA, CDR2 YSYEKL. V was trimmed by 0 bases and J by 6 bases, leaving 15 bases between them. This CDR3 is 16 amino acids long.

The chain employs TRBV5-4 and TRBJ2-3, with TRBD2 identical over 13 bases. V was clipped by 4 bases and J by 0 bases; unmatched bases: 8. From germline, CDR1 is SGHNT and CDR2 YYREEE (reference sequence). This CDR3 is built from 18 residues. CDR3 residues: CASSPRTSGGTSTDTQYF. The CDR3 DNA follows: TGTGCCAGCAGCCCCCGGACTAGCGGGGGAACTAGCACAGATACGCAGTATTTT.

V usage is TRBV7-6 and J usage is TRBJ1-5, with D maybe TRBD1 (5 bases). V was pared by 8 bases and J by 10 bases, with 18 bases between. The CDR3 is 13 residues long. Germline V CDR1 and CDR2: SGHVS, FNYEAQ. The CDR3 spells CASSAGAGGPQHF. The CDR3 bases are TGTGCCAGCTCCGCTGGGGCGGGGGGTCCCCAGCATTTT.

The chain employs TRBV4-3 and TRBJ2-7; D is ambiguous. V lost 0 bases and J lost 6, with 15 bases in between. From germline, CDR1 is LGHNA and CDR2 YSLEER. The CDR3 has 15 residues. CDR3 region: CASSQESTPLGEQYF. CDR3 bases: TGCGCCAGCAGCCAAGAGTCAACCCCTCTCGGCGAGCAGTACTTC.

The rearrangement joins TRBV19 to TRBJ2-5; D not certain. Trimming removed 10 bases at V and 1 base at J, with 13 bases between. The germline gives CDR1 LNHDA, CDR2 SQIVND (reference sequence). This CDR3 is built from 13 residues. The CDR3 DNA sequence: TGTGCCACCACCCTCGCCGGCCAAGAGACCCAGTACTTC. Translation: CATTLAGQETQYF.

This clone was found once. The V gene is TRBV2, the J gene TRBJ2-5, with D possibly TRBD1 on 5 matching bases. Per germline, CDR1 SNHLY and CDR2 FYNNEI. V was trimmed by 4 bases and J by 5 bases, leaving 14 bases between them. This CDR3 has 14 residues. CDR3 region: CASSVGVGKETQYF. As DNA, the CDR3 is TGTGCCAGCAGTGTAGGGGTGGGTAAGGAGACCCAGTACTTC.

This clone has just one count. This sequence joins TRBV3-1 (or the pseudogene TRBV3-2) and TRBJ2-3; TRBD2 is a possible D gene (6 bases). The CDR3 loop spans 17 amino acids. The V and J ends lost 0 bases and 6 bases respectively, with 19 bases between them. Germline assignment: CDR1 LGHDT and CDR2 YNNKEL (reference sequence). CDR3 in DNA: TGTGCCAGCAGCCAAGATTTGTTAGCGGCACTGACGGATACGCAGTATTTT. This gives the protein CASSQDLLAALTDTQYF.

V is TRBV7-8 and J is TRBJ2-7, with D maybe TRBD2 (5 bases). V shed 2 bases and J shed 4 bases, with 12 bases lying between them. The CDR3 spans 14 residues. Germline V gene sequence: CDR1 SGHVS, CDR2 FQNEAQ. This CDR3 reads CASSLLGLAYEQYV. The CDR3 DNA is TGTGCCAGCAGCTTACTTGGACTTGCTTACGAGCAGTACGTC.